The 18 T cell receptor beta chains below were found in one sample sequenced in a study of CD8 T cells in Susac syndrome. Random-hexamer reverse transcription was applied to roughly 0.5 to 1 ug RNA. Each CDR3 protein gets one entry after TCRdb re-called the immunoSEQ multiplex PCR reads with MiXCR. The sample holds under 200,000 distinct CDR3 sequences, roughly 94% seen once. The specimen sequenced was CD4+ T cells from PBMCs. Receptors originate from a human donor in good health.

The chain combines TRBV28 with TRBJ2-6, with a possible D match to TRBD2 (5 bases). This CDR3 has 18 residues. Germline CDR1 MDHEN, CDR2 SYDVKM. V was trimmed by 4 bases and J by 0 bases, leaving 16 bases between them. CDR3 loop: CASSSAGLLDSGANVLTF. The DNA for the CDR3 is TGTGCCAGCAGTTCAGCCGGACTTCTGGACTCTGGGGCCAACGTCCTGACTTTC. The full variable domain, its missing parts supplied by reference TRBV28 and TRBJ2-6, is DVKVTQSSRYLVKRTGEKVFLECVQDMDHENMFWYRQDPGLGLRLIYFSYDVKMKEKGDIPEGYSVSREKKERFSLILESASTNQTSMYLCASSSAGLLDSGANVLTFGAGSRLTVL.

V usage is TRBV5-1 and J usage is TRBJ2-1; 10 positions match TRBD2. This CDR3 spans 18 amino acids. Germline V CDR1 and CDR2: SGHRS, YFSETQ. Trimming removed 0 bases from V and 7 bases from J; junction bases left unmatched: 13. CDR3 nucleotide sequence: TGCGCCAGCAGCTTGGCGTTTATAGCGGGAGGCGTGGGAAATGAGCAGTTCTTC. This translates into CASSLAFIAGGVGNEQFF.

The CDR3: CASSLDGGRGYNEQFF. Here the CDR3 DNA reads TGTGCCAGCAGCTTAGACGGCGGGAGGGGTTACAATGAGCAGTTCTTC. The genes are TRBV7-9 and TRBJ2-1; 9 bases agree with TRBD2. The V gene end was trimmed by 1 base and the J gene end by 4 bases; junction bases not matched to a gene: 5. The germline gives CDR1 SEHNR, CDR2 FQNEAQ (reference sequence). This CDR3 region has 16 residues.

The rearrangement joins TRBV20-1 to TRBJ1-2; 7 bases map to TRBD1. The trim removed 6 bases at V and 1 base at J, leaving 5 bases unmatched. Germline assignment: CDR1 DFQATT and CDR2 SNEGSKA (reference sequence). There are 13 residues in the CDR3. The CDR3 bases are TGCAGTGCAGAGGACAGGAGTAACTATGGCTACACCTTC. It yields the protein CSAEDRSNYGYTF.

V is TRBV7-4 and J is TRBJ2-7; no clear D. CDR3 length equals 14 residues. V gave up 1 base and J gave up 1 base, with 8 bases separating them. CDR1 and CDR2 (germline): SGHVT, SQSDAQ. CDR3 residues: CASSLVMPSYEQYF. As DNA, the CDR3 is TGTGCCAGCAGCTTAGTGATGCCTTCCTACGAGCAGTACTTC.

The chain links TRBV28 to TRBJ2-7; 7 nucleotides line up with TRBD2. There are 13 residues in the CDR3. Per the germline V gene, CDR1 is MDHEN and CDR2 is SYDVKM. V was clipped by 2 bases and J by 11 bases; unmatched bases: 9. This CDR3 reads CASSLRDLREEYF. The CDR3 coding sequence is TGTGCCAGCAGTTTAAGGGACCTCCGGGAGGAGTACTTC.

The table lists this clonotype with a count of one. The chain employs TRBV5-1 and TRBJ2-7; tentatively, D is TRBD2 (6 bases). V lost 4 bases and J lost 2, with 19 bases in between. The CDR3 is made up of 16 amino acids. The germline gives CDR1 SGHRS, CDR2 YFSETQ. The CDR3 DNA sequence: TGCGCCAGCAGCGGCGACGGGCCGGGAGCGACCTACGAGCAGTACTTC. This sequence encodes CASSGDGPGATYEQYF.

The V and J genes are TRBV12-3 or TRBV12-4 and TRBJ1-5; 7 bases fit TRBD1. V was pared by 5 bases and J by 5 bases, with 6 bases of the junction left unmatched. CDR3 length equals 14 residues. This CDR3 is CASSIQGGDQPQHF. The CDR3, as DNA: TGTGCCAGCAGTATCCAGGGGGGGGATCAGCCCCAGCATTTT.

The CDR3 protein is CASRLGRVRGPYTEAFF. CDR3 DNA: TGTGCCAGCAGGCTCGGAAGAGTCAGGGGGCCTTACACTGAAGCTTTCTTT. The chain combines TRBV12-3 or TRBV12-4 with TRBJ1-1, with TRBD1 matching 8 bases. The CDR3 has 17 amino acids. V was clipped by 6 bases and J by 3 bases; unmatched bases: 15.

The chain carries TRBV6-2 or TRBV6-3 and TRBJ2-3, with 8 bases identical to TRBD2. Germline assignment: CDR1 MNHEY and CDR2 SVGEGT. V lost 4 bases and J lost 0; bases outside the gene matches: 6. This CDR3 region has 16 residues. CDR3 nucleotides: TGTGCCAGCAGTTCTCGACGGGGGGGTAGCACAGATACGCAGTATTTT. It yields the protein CASSSRRGGSTDTQYF.

This clonotype was seen a few times. The chain joins TRBV7-2 to TRBJ1-2; D gene ambiguous. CDR1 is SGHTA, CDR2 FQGNSA, per germline. With 2 bases removed from V and 6 bases from J, the gap between germline ends came to 13 bases. This CDR3 has 14 residues. This chain's CDR3 is CASSLLGGGNGYTF. Written as DNA, the CDR3 is TGTGCCAGCAGCTTATTGGGAGGAGGGAATGGCTACACCTTC.

The chain couples TRBV7-2 to TRBJ2-4; 10 nucleotides align to TRBD2. This CDR3 has 17 amino acids. Looked up from germline, CDR1 is SGHTA and CDR2 is FQGNSA. Germline trimming cut 5 bases from V and 0 bases from J; bases unmatched to any gene: 7. This CDR3 is CASSTRAGGPAKNIQYF. The CDR3, as DNA: TGTGCCAGCAGCACCCGAGCGGGGGGGCCAGCCAAAAACATTCAGTACTTC.

The chain employs TRBV4-3 and TRBJ1-1, with no clear D. V lost 0 bases and J lost 12, with 20 bases in between. CDR1 is LGHNA and CDR2 is YSLEER in the germline V gene. CDR3 size: 15 residues. This CDR3 reads CASSQDRKGWFATFF. The CDR3 DNA follows: TGCGCCAGCAGCCAAGATAGGAAAGGGTGGTTTGCGACTTTCTTT.

The chain links TRBV20-1 to TRBJ1-5; D is uncertain. The CDR3 contains 16 residues. V lost 0 bases and J lost 4, with 16 bases in between. Germline V gene data show CDR1 as DFQATT and CDR2 as SNEGSKA (reference sequence). DNA of the CDR3: TGCAGTGCTAGAGATCGGGTACGGGGTGGGAATCAGCCCCAGCATTTT. It specifies CSARDRVRGGNQPQHF.

The chain employs TRBV19 and TRBJ2-7, with D unresolved. Germline CDR1 and CDR2: LNHDA and SQIVND (reference sequence). V dropped 1 base and J dropped 3 bases, with 7 bases sitting between them. This CDR3 has 13 residues. CDR3 DNA: TGTGCCAGTAGTATAGTAATGGACTACGAGCAGTACTTC. Translation gives CASSIVMDYEQYF. The variable domain in full, completed from reference TRBV19 and TRBJ2-7, reads DGGITQSPKYLFRKEGQNVTLSCEQNLNHDAMYWYRQDPGQGLRLIYYSQIVNDFQKGDIAEGYSVSREKKESFPLTVTSAQKNPTAFYLCASSIVMDYEQYFGPGTRLTVT.

The chain combines TRBV7-6 with TRBJ2-1; TRBD1 or TRBD2 may be the D gene (5 bases each). Germline V gives CDR1 SGHVS, CDR2 FNYEAQ. CDR3 length: 16 residues. Trimming took 8 bases from V and 0 from J, leaving 17 bases between them. This CDR3 reads CASVLTAASSYNEQFF. The CDR3 DNA reads TGTGCCAGCGTACTGACAGCGGCCAGCTCCTACAATGAGCAGTTCTTC. The full variable domain, completed using reference TRBV7-6 and TRBJ2-1, is GAGVSQSPRYKVTKRGQDVALRCDPISGHVSLYWYRQALGQGPEFLTYFNYEAQQDKSGLPNDRFSAERPEGSISTLTIQRTEQRDSAMYRCASVLTAASSYNEQFFGPGTRLTVL.

V is TRBV5-1 and J is TRBJ2-3; 7 bases are a match to TRBD2. CDR3 length: 16 residues. V lost 3 bases and J lost 0; bases outside the gene matches: 7. The germline gives CDR1 SGHRS, CDR2 YFSETQ. The DNA for the CDR3 is TGCGCCAGCAGCTGGGGAGCGGGGCCTAGCACAGATACGCAGTATTTT. Amino acids: CASSWGAGPSTDTQYF.

The genes are TRBV7-9 and TRBJ1-5; a possible D gene is TRBD1 (6 bases). The length of the CDR3 is 16 residues. Trimming took 2 bases from V and 3 from J, leaving 14 bases between them. Looked up from germline, CDR1 is SEHNR and CDR2 is FQNEAQ (reference sequence). The CDR3 bases are TGTGCCAGCAGCTTAACTAACGACAGGAACAATCAGCCCCAGCATTTT. Translation: CASSLTNDRNNQPQHF. Complete variable domain (other parts from reference TRBV7-9 and TRBJ1-5): DTGVSQNPRHKITKRGQNVTFRCDPISEHNRLYWYRQTLGQGPEFLTYFQNEAQLEKSRLLSDRFSAERPKGSFSTLEIQRTEQGDSAMYLCASSLTNDRNNQPQHFGDGTRLSIL.